This T cell receptor beta chain was captured in a study of shared clonotypes between healthy human individuals. Study-wide results and caveats: Sequencing depth was expected to affect clonotype sharing among donors.

As for this clone: As yet, its antigen is unknown.

Deep-level assay runs were performed. TCRdb's table, derived via immunoSEQ multiplex PCR, lists solely in-frame clones and lacks some. The sample has over a million clones; around 78% are singletons. In germline, CDR1 is SGHDN, CDR2 FVKESK. Between the trimmed V and J ends, which lost 3 bases and 0 bases, there was a span of 8 bases. The CDR3 extends over 15 amino acids. The TCR sequence derives from a man younger than 35 in good health. Some clones in this sample may be carry-over from other donors' samples. This chain links TRBV14 with TRBJ1-4; no clear D gene. The sequencing input was memory CD4+ T cells from PBMCs. Subset of the sample: CD45RA-negative fraction. The CDR3 DNA is TGTGCCAGCAGCCAGCAGTGGGCAACTAATGAAAAACTGTTTTTT. Translating gives CASSQQWATNEKLFF.